Here is one TCR beta chain with its context. Using immunoSEQ multiplex PCR, the repertoire was profiled, and TCRdb retains in-frame clones only, with some absent. The sample lists some 1.5 million clones; roughly 96% were seen once. This sample stems from a study of shared clonotypes between healthy human individuals. Losses at the gene ends were 8 bases for V and 4 bases for J; bases not matched to a gene: 18. The CDR3 consists of 17 residues. Per germline, CDR1 MDHEN and CDR2 SYDVKM. The sample consisted of naive CD4+ T cells sorted from blood. Noted subset: CD45RA+ positively selected. The TCR sequence derives from a man aged 25-45 years in good health. The chain has TRBV28 and TRBJ2-3; TRBD2 matches 7 bases. The CDR3 DNA follows: TGTGCCAGCTCCATTACGCGCGGACTAGGGAATCCAGATACGCAGTATTTT. As protein: CASSITRGLGNPDTQYF.